The 2 T cell receptor beta chains below come from one sample, sequenced in a study of technical replicates of blood from a few donors. Clones were read by immunoSEQ multiplex PCR, and TCRdb kept only the in-frame ones, dropping some. Here the sample spans tens of thousands of clones, roughly 98% being singletons. Sequenced: T cells isolated from PBMCs. The receptors were sampled from a human donor in good health.

The chain links TRBV12-5 to TRBJ1-3; TRBD1 matches 7 bases. Losses at the gene ends were 5 bases for V and 0 bases for J; bases not matched to a gene: 1. CDR3 size: 14 residues. Germline CDR1 is LGHNT and CDR2 is FRNRAP. The CDR3 reads CASGGQVSGNTIYF. The CDR3 DNA follows: TGTGCTAGTGGTGGACAGGTCTCTGGAAACACCATATATTTT.

The chain carries TRBV15 and TRBJ2-5, with 12 positions matching TRBD2. Looked up from germline, CDR1 is LNHNV and CDR2 is YYDKDF (reference sequence). The CDR3 loop spans 16 amino acids. V was clipped by 3 bases and J by 2 bases; unmatched bases: 4. The CDR3 region is CATSSLGLAGQETQYF. The CDR3 DNA follows: TGTGCCACCAGCAGCCTTGGACTAGCGGGGCAAGAGACCCAGTACTTC.